The present T cell receptor (beta chain) was sequenced within a study of T-cell reconstitution after alpha-beta-depleted transplantation in children. Findings of the study overall: A year post-transplant, T-cell counts and diversity derived mostly from newly produced T cells. Surviving thymic progenitors and recipient T cells were the source of high TCRbeta diversity at day 60 in some patients. Approximately two months post-transplant, alpha-beta T cells reportedly originated from several hundred expanded graft clones.

Preparation of the TCRbeta library was carried out with unique molecular identifiers. MiXCR was run by TCRdb on the PCR reads, yielding one entry per CDR3 protein. The table shows fewer than 750,000 distinct CDR3 sequences, with more than 20% occurring only once. This clonotype turned up a few times. Its matching antigen is unknown. This CDR3 has 14 amino acids. CDR1 is DFQATT, CDR2 SNEGSKA, per germline (reference sequence). Germline trimming cut 5 bases from V and 2 bases from J; bases unmatched to any gene: 4. The TCR was taken from a boy in the first two years of life with Wiskott-Aldrich syndrome, due to receive a stem cell transplant. The V gene is TRBV20-1, the J gene TRBJ2-1; TRBD2 aligns across 9 bases. The source was PBMCs, collected before TCRalphabeta/CD19-depleted stem cell transplant. The CDR3 region has the DNA TGCAGTGCTGTCCCTAGCGGGACCTACAATGAGCAGTTCTTC. Translated: CSAVPSGTYNEQFF.